A selection of T cell receptor beta chains follows, all from one sample in a study of regulatory T cells in long-lasting Graves disease. TCRdb re-called the multiplex PCR reads with MiXCR, one entry per CDR3 protein. The table lists 700,000 or so distinct CDR3 sequences, 30% of them singletons. Here the sequenced sample was peripheral blood mononuclear cells (PBMCs), taken when the disease was refractory, from a patient treated with antithyroid drugs. These receptor sequences come from a female donor with Graves disease. Both conserved end residues are trimmed from each CDR3.

j_call | v_call | cdr3_aa
TRBJ1-5 | TRBV6-1 | ASSEIGWGAKNQPQH
TRBJ1-1 | TRBV3-1 | ASSTTPGTEAF
TRBJ2-7 | TRBV28 | ASSPTGVGSYEQY
TRBJ2-5 | TRBV11-2 | ASSWDSIQETQY
TRBJ1-2 | TRBV28 | ASSSFGGYGYT
TRBJ1-2 | TRBV27 | ASSLSGGGYGYT
TRBJ2-7 | TRBV9 | ASSVGADSYEQY
TRBJ1-1 | TRBV6-1 | ASSEIISGYSNTEAF
TRBJ2-6 | TRBV4-2 | ASSPRVRAGANVLT
TRBJ2-7 | TRBV6-1 | ASNVAGLGEQY
TRBJ1-5 | TRBV27 | ASSLTGGPQPQH
TRBJ1-5 | TRBV15 | ATSEAGNQPQH
TRBJ1-2 | TRBV3-1 | ASSRDFGTGYT
TRBJ1-1 | TRBV30 | AWDREGTEAF
TRBJ2-7 | TRBV6-5 | ASSNSRGRGEQY
TRBJ1-5 | TRBV20-1 | SATVWTGSDQPQH
TRBJ1-1 | TRBV25-1 | ASTGPSRDMAF
TRBJ2-6 | TRBV2 | ASSLGFSGANVLT
TRBJ1-5 | TRBV29-1 | SVELSGTGGSQPQH
TRBJ1-6 | TRBV12-3/TRBV12-4 | ASSLRGRSPLH
TRBJ1-2 | TRBV12-3/TRBV12-4 | ASSLVEGYGYT
TRBJ1-1 | TRBV20-1 | TVQGGRQNTEAF
TRBJ1-1 | TRBV10-3 | AITMEGTGRNTEAF
TRBJ1-2 | TRBV3-1 | ASSPWTGETGYT
TRBJ2-1 | TRBV7-9 | ASSWETSYNEQF
TRBJ2-7 | TRBV12-3/TRBV12-4 | ASSTRGSASSYEQY
TRBJ2-7 | TRBV11-2 | ASSSDRAYPYEQY
TRBJ1-2 | TRBV7-9 | ASSLLQGVWNYGYT
TRBJ1-2 | TRBV6-1 | ASTEDLYGYT
TRBJ1-1 | TRBV12-3/TRBV12-4 | ASSKTGSTEAF
TRBJ1-1 | TRBV29-1 | SVGKTENTEAF
TRBJ1-5 | TRBV7-2 | ASSSSTGGSYQPQH
TRBJ1-1 | TRBV14 | ASSQDAGLTEAF
TRBJ2-5 | TRBV7-9 | ASSLALAGDQETQY
TRBJ1-5 | TRBV30 | ALGRDSNQPQH
TRBJ2-5 | TRBV12-3/TRBV12-4 | ASSMTSGSVVGETQY
TRBJ1-2 | TRBV6-2/TRBV6-3 | ASSYSRGHLNYGYT
TRBJ1-1 | TRBV20-1 | SARDYRTEAF
TRBJ1-2 | TRBV10-3 | AISGGQGAGGYT
TRBJ1-2 | TRBV6-2/TRBV6-3 | ASRSTGGGANYGYT
TRBJ1-1 | TRBV7-2 | ASSLDVDTEAF
TRBJ2-6 | TRBV30 | AWSHVSQDLSGANVLT
TRBJ1-4 | TRBV2 | ASSARAGSEKLF
TRBJ1-5 | TRBV20-1 | SARDSIQISNQPQH
TRBJ1-2 | TRBV27 | ASSFWGRDGYT
TRBJ2-7 | TRBV3-1 | ASSQDQGTLGDEQY
TRBJ2-7 | TRBV5-1 | ASSSSGTGSREQY
TRBJ2-1 | TRBV7-2 | ASSSIPNEQF
TRBJ1-1 | TRBV7-9 | ASSNRGPEAF